These T cell receptor beta chains were read from a single sample in a study of a mutant IDH1 vaccine in newly diagnosed glioma. The table came from immunoSEQ multiplex PCR; TCRdb's copy has only in-frame clones and leaves some out. This sample yields some 45,000 clones, of which roughly four fifths are seen a single time; roughly 5% belongs to the top ten. These receptors lack a known antigen. Sequenced here: PBMCs, sampled from a glioma patient whose treatment included an IDH1 peptide vaccine. These receptors all come from a woman in her forties or fifties with glioma. CDR3s include the opening cysteine and the closing phenylalanine or tryptophan. A D gene is named only where the DNA matches it firmly. A clone size is listed for some rows: how often the clone was seen (once, few, many), or a class if it is expanded.

abundance	v_gene	d_gene	j_gene	CDR3nt	CDR3aa
.	TRBV5-1	.	TRBJ2-7	TGCGCCAGCAGCAGTACTATCGGGGGGCTCGAGCAGTACTTC	CASSSTIGGLEQYF
.	TRBV4-1	.	TRBJ1-2	TGCGCCAGCAGCCAAGAGGCAGGGCGCTACACCTTC	CASSQEAGRYTF
.	TRBV5-4	.	TRBJ2-5	TGTGCCAGCAGCTCTCGAGGTAGCCTCGTCGAGACCCAGTACTTC	CASSSRGSLVETQYF
.	TRBV6-1	TRBD1	TRBJ1-4	TGTGCCAGCAGTGAAACGGGACAGGGGTATGGTGGAAAACTGTTTTTT	CASSETGQGYGGKLFF
.	TRBV5-1	.	TRBJ1-1	TGCGCCAGCAGGCTTCCGGGACGGCTGAACACTGAAGCTTTCTTT	CASRLPGRLNTEAFF
.	TRBV5-1	.	TRBJ1-6	TGCGCCAGCAGCTTGGGGACTGATTCACCCCTCCACTTT	CASSLGTDSPLHF
.	TRBV30	.	TRBJ2-1	TGTGCCTGGAGTAGGGGGACGGGCTCCTACAATGAGCAGTTCTTC	CAWSRGTGSYNEQFF
.	TRBV6-1	.	TRBJ1-1	TGTGCCAGCAGCCCCCATCGAGAAGCTTTCTTT	CASSPHREAFF
.	TRBV7-6	TRBD1	TRBJ2-5	TGTGCCAGCAGCTTAGGGAGGACAGGGAACCAAGAGACCCAGTACTTC	CASSLGRTGNQETQYF
few	TRBV11-2	TRBD1	TRBJ1-1	TGTGCCAGCAGCTCGACAGGGATGTTGGGAGCTTTCTTT	CASSSTGMLGAFF